Below, 8 T cell receptor beta chains from the same sample are listed, as sequenced in a study of metastatic and nonmetastatic thyroid tumors (dated by TCRdb to between 2020 and 2021). No treatment had been received by any patient before thyroid surgery. Receptor libraries were prepared by PCR. The instrument was an Illumina HiSeq 4000. TCRdb applied fastp at Q25 and MiXCR to the public reads, then kept only in-frame beta chains. For this sample there are 26,000 or so clones; approximately 15% appear just once. The top ten hold around 14% of the sample. Sample: blood. All receptors derive from a male donor with papillary thyroid cancer or a benign thyroid nodule (not recorded which). Some clones in this sample may be carry-over from other donors' samples.

This clone was detected many times. The chain recombines TRBV7-6 with TRBJ1-1; TRBD1 might be the D (5 bases). Germline CDR1 is SGHVS and CDR2 is FNYEAQ. V lost 5 bases to trimming and J lost 1 base, with 8 bases between them. CDR3 length: 13 amino acids. The DNA of the CDR3 is TGTGCCAGCAGCGTGGGACCGAACACTGAAGCTTTCTTT. Its protein is CASSVGPNTEAFF.

As regards this clone: This may be a read error, as it is one base from a much larger clone. This specimen includes other DNA sequences encoding the same CDR3. The rearrangement links TRBV19 to TRBJ2-4, with D perhaps TRBD1 (6 bases). CDR1 LNHDA and CDR2 SQIVND come from the germline V gene (reference sequence). Trimming removed 8 bases from V and 6 bases from J, with 17 bases in between. This CDR3 spans 14 amino acids. CDR3 nucleotide sequence: TGTGCCAGTCGAACTAGTGGACAGATAAACATTCAGTACTTC. Residues: CASRTSGQINIQYF. The full variable domain, rest sourced from reference TRBV19 and TRBJ2-4, is DGGITQSPKYLFRKEGQNVTLSCEQNLNHDAMYWYRQDPGQGLRLIYYSQIVNDFQKGDIAEGYSVSREKKESFPLTVTSAQKNPTAFYLCASRTSGQINIQYFGAGTRLSVL.

There are many counts of this clone. The DNA of the CDR3 is TGTGCCAGCAGTGACCCCGGACTAGCGGGGGTAAATGAGCAGTTCTTC. This sequence encodes CASSDPGLAGVNEQFF. The genes are TRBV6-1 and TRBJ2-1, with 13 bases lining up with TRBD2. Per the germline V gene, CDR1 is MNHNS and CDR2 is SASEGT. V lost 3 bases, J lost 7 bases, and 6 bases stayed unmatched. The CDR3 is 16 residues long.

There are many counts of this clone. The chain carries TRBV11-2 and TRBJ2-3; TRBD2 matches at 8 bases. J lost 5 bases, V lost 4 bases, and 8 bases had no gene match. This CDR3 is built from 15 residues. Germline V gives CDR1 SGHAT, CDR2 FQNNGV. CDR3 protein: CASSSTGGRGDTQYF. Here the CDR3 DNA reads TGTGCCAGCAGCTCTACGGGGGGGAGGGGAGATACGCAGTATTTT.

This clone has more than one count but fewer than ten. J is TRBJ2-3 and V is TRBV27; D is ambiguous. The CDR3 has 13 amino acids. The germline V and J ends were trimmed by 3 bases and 4 bases, with 8 bases remaining between them. Germline V gene sequence: CDR1 MNHEY, CDR2 SMNVEV (reference sequence). This CDR3 is CASSFTWADTQYF. In DNA form, the CDR3 reads TGTGCCAGCAGTTTCACCTGGGCAGATACGCAGTATTTT.

This clone counts as medium-sized. The chain couples TRBV19 to TRBJ2-1; 10 bases match TRBD2. The V and J ends lost 3 bases and 5 bases, in that order; junction bases with no gene match: 13. Germline V gene data show CDR1 as LNHDA and CDR2 as SQIVND (reference sequence). The CDR3 totals 18 residues. CDR3 loop: CASSIFPHSGRIDNEQFF. CDR3 DNA sequence: TGTGCCAGTAGTATCTTCCCTCATAGCGGGAGGATCGACAATGAGCAGTTCTTC. Based on the CDR3 plus reference TRBV19 and TRBJ2-1, the full variable domain is DGGITQSPKYLFRKEGQNVTLSCEQNLNHDAMYWYRQDPGQGLRLIYYSQIVNDFQKGDIAEGYSVSREKKESFPLTVTSAQKNPTAFYLCASSIFPHSGRIDNEQFFGPGTRLTVL.

This clone was detected ten times or more. The rearrangement links TRBV24-1 to TRBJ1-5, with D unresolved. Per germline, CDR1 KGHDR and CDR2 SFDVKD. Trimming removed 5 bases from V and 7 bases from J, with 14 bases in between. The CDR3 is 14 residues long. CDR3 sequence: CATSGGGVGQPQHF. CDR3 sequence (DNA): TGTGCCACCAGTGGAGGCGGGGTCGGACAGCCCCAGCATTTT.

This clone has a count of ten or more. This chain uses TRBV12-3 or TRBV12-4 with TRBJ2-3; D is perhaps TRBD1 (6 bases). This CDR3 region has 14 residues. Trimming left V 6 bases short and J 4 bases short, with 14 bases between. The CDR3 spells CASRQQGVSDTQYF. The CDR3 DNA sequence: TGTGCCAGCAGGCAACAGGGTGTTTCAGATACGCAGTATTTT.